The next 25 T cell receptor beta chains were all read from a single sample in a study of response to subunit inactivated influenza vaccine (dated by TCRdb to the late 2010s). Preparation of the library involved RT-PCR. Sequencing relied on an Illumina HiSeq 2500. Clones were called with MiXCR by TCRdb after fastp trimmed the public reads at Q25, and only in-frame beta chains were retained. For every CDR3 protein sequence, its rows merge into one entry that carries the most common genes and DNA. In this sample the table shows 600,000 to 850,000 distinct CDR3 sequences, 13% to 15% of which occur a single time. In total, the top ten clones hold roughly 7.6% of the sample. The sample was PBMCs from blood, taken roughly 2 weeks before vaccination. The source of these receptors is a man aged 50-60 years who received an inactivated influenza vaccine. Donor details come from another sample of the same person, matched by shared clones.

This chain joins TRBV5-1 and TRBJ2-5; 11 bases are shared with TRBD2. V lost 7 bases and J lost 4; bases outside the gene matches: 0. CDR1 is SGHRS and CDR2 is YFSETQ in the germline V gene. CDR3 length equals 12 residues. The CDR3 here is CASGLAGETQYF. Here the CDR3 DNA reads TGCGCCAGCGGACTAGCGGGAGAGACCCAGTACTTC.

This clonotype was seen once. J is TRBJ2-7 and V is TRBV7-2; 7 nucleotides match TRBD2. CDR3 length: 14 amino acids. V dropped 6 bases and J dropped 0; count of bases not matched to a gene: 5. The germline V gene encodes CDR1 SGHTA and CDR2 FQGNSA. The CDR3 nucleotides read TGTGCCAGCAGGAAAGCGGGACTCTCCTACGAGCAGTACTTC. Translation gives CASRKAGLSYEQYF.

About this clonotype itself: This clone may be a read error of a much larger clone one base away. This rearrangement joins TRBV7-8 to TRBJ2-5; D assignment may be TRBD1 or TRBD2 (6 bases each). The CDR3 has 14 residues. Germline lookup yields CDR1 SGHVS and CDR2 FQNEAQ. As DNA, the CDR3 is TGTGCCAGCAGTCGGGGACGGGGGCAAGCGACCCAGTACTTC. Protein: CASSRGRGQATQYF. The whole variable domain, filled in from reference TRBV7-8 and TRBJ2-5, reads GAGVSQSPRYKVAKRGQDVALRCDPISGHVSLFWYQQALGQGPEFLTYFQNEAQLDKSGLPSDRFFAERPEGSVSTLKIQRTQQEDSAVYLCASSRGRGQATQYFGPGTRLLVL.

This clonotype was picked up a small number of times. The V call is TRBV29-1, the J call TRBJ2-1; D is perhaps TRBD2 (5 bases). CDR3 length: 14 residues. With 7 bases removed from V and 1 base from J, the gap between germline ends came to 14 bases. Germline CDR1 is SQVTM and CDR2 is ANQGSEA. The CDR3 sequence is CSAGAVVSYNEQFF. DNA of the CDR3: TGCAGCGCAGGAGCGGTTGTTTCCTACAATGAGCAGTTCTTC.

V usage is TRBV28 and J usage is TRBJ2-7; D is possibly TRBD2 (6 bases). V dropped 7 bases and J dropped 1 base, with 23 bases sitting between them. The CDR3 loop spans 17 amino acids. In germline, CDR1 is MDHEN, CDR2 SYDVKM. CDR3 region: CASKWGYGRGLSYEQYF. The DNA for the CDR3 is TGTGCCAGCAAGTGGGGCTATGGACGGGGACTTTCCTACGAGCAGTACTTC.

The V call is TRBV7-8, the J call TRBJ2-6; D is unclear. Germline V gives CDR1 SGHVS, CDR2 FQNEAQ. The V gene lost 0 bases and the J gene lost 0 bases, with 6 bases spanning the gap. The CDR3 contains 16 residues. The CDR3 sequence: CASSLAPHSGANVLTF. The CDR3 DNA is TGTGCCAGCAGCTTAGCCCCACACTCTGGGGCCAACGTCCTGACTTTC. Together with reference TRBV7-8 and TRBJ2-6, the CDR3 gives the full variable domain: GAGVSQSPRYKVAKRGQDVALRCDPISGHVSLFWYQQALGQGPEFLTYFQNEAQLDKSGLPSDRFFAERPEGSVSTLKIQRTQQEDSAVYLCASSLAPHSGANVLTFGAGSRLTVL.

J is TRBJ1-2 and V is TRBV7-9, with D possibly being TRBD1 (6 bases). This CDR3 is built from 14 residues. Germline lookup yields CDR1 SEHNR and CDR2 FQNEAQ (reference sequence). V shed 5 bases and J shed 3 bases, with 13 bases lying between them. The CDR3 spells CASSLGQKYYGYTF. CDR3 nucleotide sequence: TGTGCCAGCAGCCTTGGACAGAAGTACTATGGCTACACCTTC.

The chain employs TRBV6-1 and TRBJ1-1; D unclear. Trimming stripped 6 bases from V and 7 bases from J, with 15 bases between. This CDR3 comprises 13 residues. Germline lookup yields CDR1 MNHNS and CDR2 SASEGT. Here the CDR3 reads CASRASAPREAFF. The CDR3 nucleotides read TGTGCCAGCAGGGCATCGGCTCCCCGTGAAGCTTTCTTT.

The chain couples TRBV5-1 to TRBJ1-4; 7 nucleotides line up with TRBD1. The CDR3 loop spans 17 amino acids. Germline V gives CDR1 SGHRS, CDR2 YFSETQ. The V gene end was trimmed by 0 bases and the J gene end by 3 bases; junction bases not matched to a gene: 8. This CDR3 reads CASSLGGTAVPNEKLFF. The DNA of the CDR3 is TGCGCCAGCAGCTTGGGCGGGACAGCAGTACCTAATGAAAAACTGTTTTTT.

This clonotype was recorded at least ten times. V usage is TRBV25-1 and J usage is TRBJ2-7; 10 bases fit TRBD1. The ends lost 6 bases at V and 0 bases at J; junction bases unmatched: 5. CDR3 length: 15 residues. Germline CDR1 MGHDK, CDR2 SYGVNS. The CDR3 spells CASSPGQGSSYEQYF. The CDR3 region has the DNA TGTGCCAGCAGCCCGGGACAGGGGTCCTCCTACGAGCAGTACTTC.

The CDR3 DNA reads TGTGCCAGCAGCCGAGGAACAACTCTGTTTTTT. Amino acids: CASSRGTTLFF. The genes are TRBV11-2 and TRBJ1-4; D gene ambiguous. Trimming took off 5 bases at V and 14 bases at J, with 12 bases between the two ends. Germline-derived CDR1 and CDR2 are SGHAT and FQNNGV. This CDR3 spans 11 amino acids.

This clonotype was recorded many times. The chain has TRBV7-9 and TRBJ2-5; D might be TRBD2 (5 bases). The CDR3 has 13 amino acids. V was cut by 5 bases and J by 4 bases, with 11 bases left in between. In germline, CDR1 is SEHNR, CDR2 FQNEAQ (reference sequence). The CDR3 is CASSTGSGETQYF. CDR3 DNA sequence: TGTGCCAGCAGCACGGGGTCGGGAGAGACCCAGTACTTC. Looking up the rest from reference TRBV7-9 and TRBJ2-5 gives the full variable domain: DTGVSQNPRHKITKRGQNVTFRCDPISEHNRLYWYRQTLGQGPEFLTYFQNEAQLEKSRLLSDRFSAERPKGSFSTLEIQRTEQGDSAMYLCASSTGSGETQYFGPGTRLLVL.

The chain has TRBV10-2 and TRBJ1-3, with D perhaps matching TRBD1 (5 bases). Germline loops: CDR1 WSHSY, CDR2 SAAADI. CDR3 length: 17 residues. V lost 0 bases, J lost 0 bases, and 12 bases lay in between. The chain's CDR3 is CASSESQGLSSGNTIYF. CDR3 sequence (DNA): TGCGCCAGCAGTGAGTCGCAGGGTCTGAGCTCTGGAAACACCATATATTTT.

This clonotype was recorded at least ten times. The genes are TRBV20-1 and TRBJ2-2; D is unclear. The length of the CDR3 is 15 residues. V shed 1 base and J shed 1 base, with 10 bases lying between them. Germline CDR1 reads DFQATT; CDR2 reads SNEGSKA (reference sequence). CDR3 sequence: CSARAGNLNTGELFF. The CDR3 region has the DNA TGCAGTGCTAGAGCCGGAAACTTGAACACCGGGGAGCTGTTTTTT.

This clonotype was picked up a small number of times. This chain connects TRBV20-1 to TRBJ2-7; no firm D call. V shed 6 bases and J shed 0 bases, with 15 bases lying between them. The CDR3 consists of 14 residues. Looked up from germline, CDR1 is DFQATT and CDR2 is SNEGSKA (reference sequence). CDR3 nucleotides: TGCAGTGCCCCGACCCATATTAGCTCCTACGAGCAGTACTTC. This encodes CSAPTHISSYEQYF.

This clonotype was picked up many times. This chain uses TRBV12-3 or TRBV12-4 with TRBJ2-5; 9 bases line up with TRBD2. This CDR3 contains 16 residues. Trimming cost V 2 bases and J 1 base; bases outside gene matches: 5. The CDR3 protein is CASSLSASGTQETQYF. For the CDR3, the DNA is TGTGCCAGCAGTTTATCGGCTAGCGGGACCCAAGAGACCCAGTACTTC.

The gene calls are TRBV20-1 and TRBJ2-5; 13 positions agree with TRBD2. V shed 0 bases and J 7 bases; nucleotides not matched to a gene: 8. The CDR3 is 16 amino acids. CDR1 and CDR2 (germline): DFQATT, SNEGSKA (reference sequence). The CDR3 loop is CSARDNRLAGGGTQYF. In nucleotides, the CDR3 is TGCAGTGCTAGAGATAATAGACTAGCGGGAGGTGGGACCCAGTACTTC.

This sequence joins TRBV2 and TRBJ2-7; possible D gene TRBD2, 6 bases. This CDR3 is built from 16 residues. Germline CDR1 reads SNHLY; CDR2 reads FYNNEI. Between the trimmed V and J ends, which lost 6 bases and 0 bases, there was a span of 18 bases. The CDR3 nucleotides read TGTGCCAGCAGGGTCCGGGCGGGGCGAAGCTCCTACGAGCAGTACTTC. Protein product: CASRVRAGRSSYEQYF.

The V gene is TRBV30, the J gene TRBJ1-5, with TRBD1 identical over 7 bases. V shed 5 bases, J shed 0 bases, and the junction held 13 bases outside the gene matches. CDR3 length equals 17 residues. CDR1 GTSNPN and CDR2 SVGIG come from the germline V gene (reference sequence). This CDR3 is CAWSYSGGSPSNQPQHF. In nucleotides, the CDR3 is TGTGCCTGGTCGTATTCAGGGGGTTCCCCTAGCAATCAGCCCCAGCATTTT.

This clonotype showed up many times. This rearrangement joins TRBV20-1 to TRBJ1-6; 12 nucleotides match TRBD1. CDR1 DFQATT and CDR2 SNEGSKA come from the germline V gene (reference sequence). V trimming: 5 bases; J trimming: 10 bases; junction bases outside the gene matches: 15. CDR3 length: 17 residues. The CDR3 protein is CSASGTGGYQPRSPLHF. CDR3 bases: TGCAGTGCTTCCGGGACAGGGGGCTACCAACCTCGGTCACCCCTCCACTTT.

The CDR3 nucleotides read TGTGCCAGCAGCTTAGCGCAGGTCAAAGATACGCAGTATTTT. Protein sequence: CASSLAQVKDTQYF. The chain couples TRBV7-2 to TRBJ2-3; D is ambiguous. With 0 bases removed from V and 5 bases from J, the gap between germline ends came to 9 bases. The CDR3 covers 14 residues. Germline CDR1 SGHTA, CDR2 FQGNSA.

A few counts support this clonotype. The chain links TRBV5-8 to TRBJ2-5; D is uncertain. The V gene lost 4 bases and the J gene lost 5 bases, with 18 bases spanning the gap. This CDR3 is built from 15 residues. Germline CDR1 reads SGHTS; CDR2 reads YDEGEE. CDR3 nucleotides: TGTGCCAGCAGCCCGAATGGGGTAGGGTATGAGACCCAGTACTTC. Protein sequence: CASSPNGVGYETQYF.

The rearrangement uses TRBV27 and TRBJ2-2; either TRBD1 or TRBD2 may supply D (5 bases each). V lost 8 bases to trimming and J lost 7 bases, with 20 bases between them. The length of the CDR3 is 15 residues. Looked up from germline, CDR1 is MNHEY and CDR2 is SMNVEV (reference sequence). The CDR3 DNA sequence: TGTGCCAGCCGCCTCAAGGGGCATGAGGGCGGGGAGCTGTTTTTT. Amino acids: CASRLKGHEGGELFF.

The chain recombines TRBV4-1 with TRBJ2-1; weak D call: TRBD2 (5 bases). The CDR3 runs to 15 residues. V dropped 1 base and J dropped 8 bases, with 15 bases sitting between them. CDR1 is MGHRA, CDR2 YSYEKL, per germline. CDR3 protein: CASSQGPSGPDEQFF. As DNA, the CDR3 is TGCGCCAGCAGCCAAGGGCCAAGCGGCCCTGATGAGCAGTTCTTC.

This clonotype was recorded a few times. V is TRBV11-2 and J is TRBJ1-3, with D hard to call. The CDR3 sequence is 18 residues long. Per the germline V gene, CDR1 is SGHAT and CDR2 is FQNNGV. Trimming pared 1 base from V and 0 bases from J, leaving 16 bases between. The CDR3 DNA is TGTGCCAGCAGCTTAGGCGGCAGGTCCACAAGCTCTGGAAACACCATATATTTT. Translation: CASSLGGRSTSSGNTIYF. The full variable domain, in which reference TRBV11-2 and TRBJ1-3 provide the parts outside the CDR3, is EAGVAQSPRYKIIEKRQSVAFWCNPISGHATLYWYQQILGQGPKLLIQFQNNGVVDDSQLPKDRFSAERLKGVDSTLKIQPAKLEDSAVYLCASSLGGRSTSSGNTIYFGEGSWLTVV.